A single sample gave rise to the 16 T cell receptor beta chains below, sequenced in a study of T cells after yellow fever vaccination. One entry per CDR3 protein results from TCRdb running MiXCR on the 5' RACE reads. This table holds hundreds of thousands of distinct CDR3 sequences, about 12% found once. The sample was PBMCs, taken on the day of the yellow fever booster vaccination. These receptor sequences come from a man under 40 who received the YFV17D yellow fever vaccine.

This sequence joins TRBV20-1 and TRBJ2-2, with 9 bases identical to TRBD1. Germline CDR1 is DFQATT and CDR2 is SNEGSKA (reference sequence). The CDR3 extends over 16 amino acids. The V and J ends lost 3 bases and 6 bases, in that order; junction bases with no gene match: 11. The CDR3 loop is CSASRARDREAGELFF. CDR3 DNA: TGCAGTGCTAGTAGGGCCCGGGACAGGGAGGCCGGGGAGCTGTTTTTT.

The chain couples TRBV20-1 to TRBJ1-6, with a tentative D call TRBD1 (5 bases). Germline CDR1 is DFQATT and CDR2 is SNEGSKA (reference sequence). The CDR3 totals 17 residues. V lost 0 bases and J 0 bases, leaving 12 bases between the germline ends. The CDR3 DNA is TGCAGTGCTAGAGATCAAGGGGCCAGCTCCTATAATTCACCCCTCCACTTT. Its protein is CSARDQGASSYNSPLHF.

This chain joins TRBV28 and TRBJ2-2; unclear D gene. The germline V gene encodes CDR1 MDHEN and CDR2 SYDVKM. This CDR3 is built from 15 residues. Trimming removed 2 bases at V and 3 bases at J, with 10 bases between. Here the CDR3 DNA reads TGTGCCAGCAGTTTAACTGGGCCAGACACCGGGGAGCTGTTTTTT. Amino acids: CASSLTGPDTGELFF.

This clonotype has only a few counts. CDR3 sequence: CSARDRTNYQPQHF. CDR3 nucleotide sequence: TGCAGTGCTAGAGACCGGACAAATTATCAGCCCCAGCATTTT. This rearrangement joins TRBV20-1 to TRBJ1-5; a weak D match, TRBD1 (5 bases). The V end was cut by 0 bases, the J end by 5 bases, with 11 bases between. The germline V gene has CDR1 DFQATT and CDR2 SNEGSKA (reference sequence). The CDR3 consists of 14 residues.

V gene TRBV23-1 combines with J gene TRBJ2-1; TRBD1 aligns across 10 bases. TRBV23-1 is placed among ORFs of uncertain function. V lost 7 bases to trimming and J lost 9 bases; unmatched junction nucleotides: 6. The CDR3 loop spans 13 amino acids. The CDR3 sequence: CASNPTGGFEQFF. The CDR3 DNA sequence: TGCGCCAGCAACCCGACAGGGGGCTTTGAGCAGTTCTTC.

This clonotype came up many times. V and J are TRBV5-1 and TRBJ2-1, with a weak D call TRBD2 (6 bases). CDR3 length: 17 amino acids. V lost 4 bases and J lost 0, with 17 bases in between. Per the germline V gene, CDR1 is SGHRS and CDR2 is YFSETQ. The CDR3 nucleotides are TGCGCCAGCAGCGGTTTCGGGGGACCAAGCTCCTACAATGAGCAGTTCTTC. Residues: CASSGFGGPSSYNEQFF.

This chain uses TRBV5-4 with TRBJ1-3; no firm D call. This CDR3 spans 15 amino acids. Trimming took off 4 bases at V and 0 bases at J, with 11 bases between the two ends. Germline lookup yields CDR1 SGHNT and CDR2 YYREEE (reference sequence). CDR3: CASSRGLSSGNTIYF. For the CDR3, the DNA is TGTGCCAGCAGCCGCGGACTGAGCTCTGGAAACACCATATATTTT.

V and J are TRBV20-1 and TRBJ1-3; D unresolved. V lost 3 bases to trimming and J lost 4 bases, with 7 bases between them. The CDR3 spans 12 residues. Looked up from germline, CDR1 is DFQATT and CDR2 is SNEGSKA (reference sequence). The CDR3 region is CSASTIGNTIYF. CDR3 DNA sequence: TGCAGTGCTAGTACCATCGGAAACACCATATATTTT.

In its sample, this clonotype was seen a few times. The genes are TRBV21-1 and TRBJ1-5; the DNA was not used to check the table's D call, TRBD1. TRBV21-1 is a documented pseudogene. The CDR3 contains 13 residues. CDR3 coding DNA: TGTGCCAGCACCCCTGGAACAGGCCAGCCCCAGCATTTT. The encoded protein is CASTPGTGQPQHF.

This clonotype has just a few counts. The V and J genes are TRBV10-3 and TRBJ1-1; D might be TRBD1 (6 bases). CDR1 is ENHRY, CDR2 SYGVKD, per germline. V lost 6 bases to trimming and J lost 2 bases, with 10 bases between them. CDR3 size: 13 residues. Here the CDR3 reads CAISSQGNTEAFF. CDR3 in DNA: TGTGCCATCAGCTCACAGGGAAACACTGAAGCTTTCTTT.

The rearrangement links TRBV10-3 to TRBJ2-7; tentative D call: TRBD1 (5 bases). V lost 3 bases to trimming and J lost 2 bases, with 8 bases between them. CDR3 size: 13 residues. CDR1 ENHRY and CDR2 SYGVKD come from the germline V gene. The CDR3 DNA reads as TGTGCCATCAGTGACAGGGCCCCCTACGAGCAGTACTTC. Translating gives CAISDRAPYEQYF.

Notes on this clonotype: At one end the junction does not follow the germline gene, possibly because of a read error. The V call is TRBV7-2, the J call TRBJ2-1; the match to TRBD2 covers 10 bases. This CDR3 comprises 14 residues. Per the germline V gene, CDR1 is SGHTA and CDR2 is FQGNSA. CDR3 residues: CASSLAGERGEQFF. CDR3 coding DNA: TGTGCCAGCAGCCTAGCGGGAGAGAGGGGTGAGCAGTTCTTC.

V gene TRBV12-3 or TRBV12-4 combines with J gene TRBJ1-2; tentatively, D is TRBD1 (6 bases). Trimming took off 4 bases at V and 4 bases at J, with 16 bases between the two ends. The CDR3 extends over 15 amino acids. The CDR3 spells CASSSPGQLLYGYTF. The CDR3 DNA reads TGTGCCAGCAGTTCGCCGGGACAACTGCTCTATGGCTACACCTTC.

CDR3 nucleotide sequence: TGCAGTGCTAGAGATGTTAGCGCCCACCAGGGGTCCTACAATGAGCAGTTCTTC. Its translation is CSARDVSAHQGSYNEQFF. The gene calls are TRBV20-1 and TRBJ2-1; a weak D match, TRBD1 (6 bases). From germline, CDR1 is DFQATT and CDR2 SNEGSKA (reference sequence). The V end lost 0 bases, the J end lost 1 base, and 19 bases lay between the germline ends. This CDR3 has 18 amino acids.

In its sample, this clonotype was seen many times. The chain carries TRBV10-3 and TRBJ2-7; no definite D call. Germline V lookup: CDR1 ENHRY, CDR2 SYGVKD. The ends were cut back, 0 bases at V and 0 bases at J, with 9 bases in the middle. The CDR3 covers 15 residues. In DNA form, the CDR3 reads TGTGCCATCAGTGAGTCTCAGCGACACTCCTACGAGCAGTACTTC. The encoded protein is CAISESQRHSYEQYF.

This clonotype was observed at least ten times. The chain combines TRBV7-8 with TRBJ2-7; D may match TRBD1 or TRBD2 (5 bases each). V shed 5 bases and J shed 4 bases, with 12 bases lying between them. In germline, CDR1 is SGHVS, CDR2 FQNEAQ. CDR3 size: 13 residues. The DNA for the CDR3 is TGTGCCAGCAGCCCAAAGGGGAGATACGAGCAGTACTTC. Residues: CASSPKGRYEQYF.